One sample yielded the 5 T cell receptor beta chains listed below, sequenced in a study of T-cell reconstitution after alpha-beta-depleted transplantation in children. Preparation of the TCRbeta library involved a method that used unique molecular identifiers. TCRdb re-called the PCR reads with MiXCR, one entry per CDR3 protein. This table holds approximately 520,000 distinct CDR3 sequences, about an eighth found once. Specimen: PBMCs, mostly from graft donor cells, collected 180 days after TCRalphabeta/CD19-depleted stem cell transplant. These receptors were taken from a female patient aged 2-9 years who had a stem cell transplant for aplastic anemia, so the T cells may come from the graft donor.

V and J are TRBV25-1 and TRBJ1-3; 7 nucleotides align to TRBD1. V lost 6 bases and J lost 2; bases outside the gene matches: 4. The CDR3 runs 14 residues. Germline V gene data show CDR1 as MGHDK and CDR2 as SYGVNS. In nucleotides, the CDR3 is TGTGCCAGCAGAAGACAGGGCACTGGAAACACCATATATTTT. Its translation is CASRRQGTGNTIYF.

Ten or more counts support this clonotype. V usage is TRBV10-3 and J usage is TRBJ2-5, with a tentative D call TRBD2 (6 bases). Germline CDR1 and CDR2: ENHRY and SYGVKD. There are 14 residues in the CDR3. Trimming removed 5 bases from V and 4 bases from J, with 14 bases in between. The CDR3 coding sequence is TGTGCCATCAGTTACATCGGGAGCGGAGAGACCCAGTACTTC. The encoded protein is CAISYIGSGETQYF.

The chain combines TRBV6-2 or TRBV6-3 with TRBJ2-5, with 12 bases fitting TRBD2. CDR1 MNHEY and CDR2 SVGEGT come from the germline V gene. V lost 5 bases, J lost 7 bases, and 5 bases stayed unmatched. This CDR3 spans 14 amino acids. CDR3 in amino acids: CASSGTSGPGTQYF. CDR3 coding DNA: TGTGCCAGCAGTGGGACTAGCGGGCCCGGGACCCAGTACTTC.

This rearrangement joins TRBV6-5 to TRBJ2-1, with D perhaps matching TRBD1 (6 bases). The V gene's germline CDR1 is MNHEY and CDR2 SVGAGI. The germline V and J ends were trimmed by 5 bases and 10 bases, with 12 bases remaining between them. This CDR3 is 12 amino acids long. CDR3 bases: TGTGCCAGCAGTCCCAGGGGTCTGGAGCAGTTCTTC. Encoded protein: CASSPRGLEQFF.

The rearrangement joins TRBV18 to TRBJ2-7; tentative D call: TRBD2 (6 bases). This CDR3 comprises 13 residues. Trimming pared 3 bases from V and 3 bases from J, leaving 9 bases between. Germline V gives CDR1 KGHSH, CDR2 LQKENI. The CDR3 bases are TGTGCCAGCTCACCGGCTAGCGTCTACGAGCAGTACTTC. This gives the protein CASSPASVYEQYF.